The TCR beta chain under discussion was sequenced for a study of T cell repertoires in cytomegalovirus infection. Study-level background: It was the public TCR beta signatures that indicated both CMV infection and matching HLA type.

A remark on this clonotype: The antigen remains unidentified.

Germline lookup yields CDR1 SGHVS and CDR2 FNYEAQ. V dropped 1 base and J dropped 5 bases, with 24 bases sitting between them. The CDR3 has 19 residues. TCRdb fed the reads into MiXCR, producing one record per CDR3 protein. The table includes fewer than 200,000 distinct CDR3 sequences, about 22% detected once. This chain uses TRBV7-6 with TRBJ1-5; D is unclear. Specimen: CD8+ T cells from cultured PBMCs, collected from culture after CMV antigen stimulation. The origin of this receptor is a human donor in good health (CMV status not recorded). Some clones in this sample may be carry-over from other donors' samples. CDR3 amino acids: CASSLVGGRSGGWDQPQHF. As DNA, the CDR3 is TGTGCCAGCAGCTTAGTTGGTGGACGGTCAGGAGGCTGGGATCAGCCCCAGCATTTT.